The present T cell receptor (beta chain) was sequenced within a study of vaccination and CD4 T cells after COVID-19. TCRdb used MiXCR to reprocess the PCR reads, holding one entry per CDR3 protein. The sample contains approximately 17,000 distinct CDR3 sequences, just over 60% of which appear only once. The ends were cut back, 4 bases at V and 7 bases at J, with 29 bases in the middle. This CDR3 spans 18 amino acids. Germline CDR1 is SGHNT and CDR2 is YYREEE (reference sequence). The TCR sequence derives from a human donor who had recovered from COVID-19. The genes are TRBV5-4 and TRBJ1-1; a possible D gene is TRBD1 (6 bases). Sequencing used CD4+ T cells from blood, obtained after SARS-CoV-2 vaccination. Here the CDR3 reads CASSPDGTHTQDPNEAFF. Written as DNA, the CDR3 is TGTGCCAGCAGCCCCGACGGGACACATACACAAGATCCAAATGAAGCTTTCTTT.